This is a list of T cell receptor beta chains from one sample in a study of identical twins. TCRdb independently ran MiXCR on the 5' RACE reads; one entry per CDR3 protein. The table lists approximately 490,000 distinct CDR3 sequences, 20% to 25% of them singletons. This sample was also put to use in a study of yellow fever vaccine responses in identical twins.

The sample was CD4+ T cells sorted from blood. These receptors were collected from a woman between 18 and 29 years old in good health. CDR3s include the opening cysteine and the closing phenylalanine or tryptophan.

CDR3 length: 13; V gene: TRBV5-1; CDR3 protein: CASSLNQVEGAFF
CDR3 length: 15; V gene: TRBV5-1; CDR3 protein: CASSAGLAGAGEQFF
CDR3 length: 8; V gene: TRBV20-1; CDR3 protein: CTLSEQFF
CDR3 length: 16; V gene: TRBV24-1; CDR3 protein: CATSGGQGLLQETQYF
CDR3 length: 14; V gene: TRBV6-1; CDR3 protein: CASSQSPRADTQYF
CDR3 length: 15; V gene: TRBV12-3/TRBV12-4; CDR3 protein: CASREAGSGYNEQFF
CDR3 length: 16; V gene: TRBV20-1; CDR3 protein: CSARDTFSGSTDTQYF
CDR3 length: 16; V gene: TRBV5-5; CDR3 protein: CASSKGPGQGIDTQYF
CDR3 length: 15; V gene: TRBV28; CDR3 protein: CASSTWTGGQETQYF
CDR3 length: 13; V gene: TRBV6-2/TRBV6-3; CDR3 protein: CASSYSRQEHYTF
CDR3 length: 14; V gene: TRBV3-1; CDR3 protein: CASSQAGTLETQYF
CDR3 length: 12; V gene: TRBV10-2; CDR3 protein: CASSEVADTQYF
CDR3 length: 15; V gene: TRBV11-2; CDR3 protein: CASSLAPGLLGELFF
CDR3 length: 14; V gene: TRBV4-1; CDR3 protein: CASRRGSEYNEQFF
CDR3 length: 15; V gene: TRBV7-6; CDR3 protein: CASSFRTSVTDTQYF
CDR3 length: 11; V gene: TRBV20-1; CDR3 protein: CSALRYNEQFF
CDR3 length: 18; V gene: TRBV11-2; CDR3 protein: CASSHHLGLAGVQETQYF
CDR3 length: 14; V gene: TRBV5-6; CDR3 protein: CASSGQEILYGYTF
CDR3 length: 14; V gene: TRBV20-1; CDR3 protein: CSARDAGKTDTQYF
CDR3 length: 14; V gene: TRBV28; CDR3 protein: CASSLPLPPDTQYF
CDR3 length: 14; V gene: TRBV28; CDR3 protein: CASSWRGGSQPQHF
CDR3 length: 17; V gene: TRBV18; CDR3 protein: CASSPRPGTGLQETQYF
CDR3 length: 15; V gene: TRBV16; CDR3 protein: CASSQSRGMSDEQFF
CDR3 length: 20; V gene: TRBV7-8; CDR3 protein: CASSPRPIPSTGGSGNTIYF
CDR3 length: 13; V gene: TRBV20-1; CDR3 protein: CSADRPNTGELFF
CDR3 length: 14; V gene: TRBV6-1; CDR3 protein: CASSLLGATGELFF
CDR3 length: 14; V gene: TRBV20-1; CDR3 protein: CSARTGGLTDTQYF
CDR3 length: 15; V gene: TRBV11-2; CDR3 protein: CASSLDRGFQETQYF
CDR3 length: 17; V gene: TRBV6-5; CDR3 protein: CASSYTGTILNTGELFF
CDR3 length: 13; V gene: TRBV9; CDR3 protein: CASSPIVTDTQYF
CDR3 length: 12; V gene: TRBV24-1; CDR3 protein: CATSDLSDTQYF
CDR3 length: 12; V gene: TRBV20-1; CDR3 protein: CSAFQLEETQYF
CDR3 length: 13; V gene: TRBV5-6; CDR3 protein: CASFRGGLNEQFF
CDR3 length: 15; V gene: TRBV10-3; CDR3 protein: CAIRPPGQGPDTQYF
CDR3 length: 15; V gene: TRBV3-1; CDR3 protein: CASSQEVTTQETQYF
CDR3 length: 14; V gene: TRBV20-1; CDR3 protein: CSARPHSYNSPLHF
CDR3 length: 13; V gene: TRBV5-1; CDR3 protein: CASSVGTDYEQYF
CDR3 length: 15; V gene: TRBV28; CDR3 protein: CASTSQGEMDYEQYF
CDR3 length: 12; V gene: TRBV20-1; CDR3 protein: CSARGNSYEQYF
CDR3 length: 16; V gene: TRBV5-1; CDR3 protein: CASSLVSGTTYNEQFF
CDR3 length: 13; V gene: TRBV6-1; CDR3 protein: CASLKSGANVLTF
CDR3 length: 12; V gene: TRBV7-9; CDR3 protein: CAIRVLAEKLFF
CDR3 length: 16; V gene: TRBV5-1; CDR3 protein: CASSLPSGLSTDTQYF
CDR3 length: 16; V gene: TRBV5-1; CDR3 protein: CASHKGASGGTDTQYF
CDR3 length: 13; V gene: TRBV7-8; CDR3 protein: CASSSRQRGPEYF
CDR3 length: 16; V gene: TRBV2; CDR3 protein: CASSDGSGRAADTQYF
CDR3 length: 16; V gene: TRBV4-2; CDR3 protein: CASSQEGTSGPYEQYF
CDR3 length: 18; V gene: TRBV6-5; CDR3 protein: CASSYSTSGGTSTDTQYF